This T cell receptor beta chain was identified in a study of OX40 agonist ivuxolimab in advanced cancers. General study points: There were also nonresponders showing low normalized T-cell clonal expansion. Expanded clones were, on average, more numerous in CD8+ T cells than in CD4+.

CDR3 size: 12 residues. V lost 7 bases, J lost 8 bases, and 11 bases lay in between. Germline V gene lookup returns CDR1 MNHEY and CDR2 SMNVEV (reference sequence). Produced via immunoSEQ multiplex PCR; TCRdb's table is partial and in-frame only. The sample contains 70,000 to 85,000 clones, about 88% of which appear only once. Patients were ineligible given autoimmune disease history or systemic immunosuppression. Baseline was the first blood sampling point, followed by cycle 4 day 1 and cycle 7 day 1. On this clone itself: As yet, its antigen is unknown.

This clonotype was obtained from an adult with an advanced solid tumor such as melanoma, head and neck, liver or kidney cancer. The sample consisted of CD4+ or CD8+ T cells sorted from blood, taken in a trial of the OX40 agonist ivuxolimab. V and J are TRBV27 and TRBJ2-2; D is ambiguous. This CDR3 reads CASTLNGGELFF. The CDR3 nucleotides read TGTGCCAGCACTCTAAATGGGGGGGAGCTGTTTTTT.